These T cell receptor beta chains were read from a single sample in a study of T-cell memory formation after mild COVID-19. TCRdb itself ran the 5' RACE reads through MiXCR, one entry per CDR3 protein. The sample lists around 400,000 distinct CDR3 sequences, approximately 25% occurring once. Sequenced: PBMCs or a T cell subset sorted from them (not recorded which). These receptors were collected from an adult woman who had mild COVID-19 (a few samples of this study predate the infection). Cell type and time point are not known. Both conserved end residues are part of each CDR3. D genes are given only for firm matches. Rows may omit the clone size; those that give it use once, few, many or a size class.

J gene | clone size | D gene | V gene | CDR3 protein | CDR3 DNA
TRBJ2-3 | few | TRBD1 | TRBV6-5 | CASSYQGDRTDTQYF | TGTGCCAGCAGTTACCAGGGGGATCGCACAGATACGCAGTATTTT
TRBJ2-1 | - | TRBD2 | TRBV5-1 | CASSLDLAGHRNEQFF | TGCGCCAGCAGCTTAGACCTAGCGGGACATCGTAATGAGCAGTTCTTC
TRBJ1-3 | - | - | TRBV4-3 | CASSQTAISGNTIYF | TGCGCCAGCAGCCAAACAGCGATCTCTGGAAACACCATATATTTT
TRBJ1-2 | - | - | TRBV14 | CASSQVELPWNGYTF | TGTGCCAGCAGCCAAGTGGAACTCCCTTGGAATGGCTACACCTTC
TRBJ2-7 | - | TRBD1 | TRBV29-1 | CSVEVETGIDYEQYF | TGCAGCGTTGAAGTGGAGACAGGGATCGACTACGAGCAGTACTTC
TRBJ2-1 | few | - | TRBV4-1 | CASSQDYVNEQFF | TGCGCCAGCAGCCAAGATTACGTCAATGAGCAGTTCTTC
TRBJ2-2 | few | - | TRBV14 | CASSQYTGSANTGELFF | TGTGCCAGCAGCCAGTACACGGGGAGCGCGAACACCGGGGAGCTGTTTTTT
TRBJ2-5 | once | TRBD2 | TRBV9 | CASSGTGTSGQETQYF | TGTGCCAGCAGCGGTACCGGGACTAGCGGGCAAGAGACCCAGTACTTC
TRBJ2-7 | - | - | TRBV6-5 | CASSYSSGSEQYF | TGTGCCAGCAGTTACTCGAGCGGTAGCGAGCAGTACTTC
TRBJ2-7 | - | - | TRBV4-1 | CASSQVWGTYEQYF | TGCGCCAGCAGCCAAGTCTGGGGAACCTACGAGCAGTACTTC
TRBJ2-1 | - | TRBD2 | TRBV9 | CASSVKASGRAPNEQFF | TGTGCCAGCAGCGTAAAGGCTAGCGGGAGGGCCCCCAATGAGCAGTTCTTC
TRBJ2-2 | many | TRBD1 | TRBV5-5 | CASSNGQGPGELFF | TGTGCCAGCAGCAACGGACAGGGGCCCGGGGAGCTGTTTTTT
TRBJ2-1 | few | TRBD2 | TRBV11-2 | CASSPKAAGGGLNEQFF | TGTGCCAGCAGCCCAAAGGCGGCGGGAGGCGGTCTCAATGAGCAGTTCTTC
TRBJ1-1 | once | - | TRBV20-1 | CSASGAPNTEAFF | TGCAGTGCTTCGGGGGCCCCTAACACTGAAGCTTTCTTT
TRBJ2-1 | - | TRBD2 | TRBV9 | CASSVEGTSGRRSEQFF | TGTGCCAGCAGCGTAGAAGGGACTAGCGGGAGACGGAGTGAGCAGTTCTTC
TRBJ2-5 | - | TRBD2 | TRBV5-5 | CASSFGLAGAETQYF | TGTGCCAGCAGCTTTGGACTAGCGGGGGCCGAGACCCAGTACTTC
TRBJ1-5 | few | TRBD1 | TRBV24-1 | CATSDPGQGGSNQPQHF | TGTGCCACCAGTGACCCCGGACAGGGCGGAAGCAATCAGCCCCAGCATTTT
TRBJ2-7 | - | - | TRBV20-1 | CSASNSLFYEQYF | TGCAGTGCTAGTAACAGTCTTTTCTACGAGCAGTACTTC
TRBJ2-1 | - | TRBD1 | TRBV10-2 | CASRDRVSYNEQFF | TGCGCCAGCCGGGACAGGGTATCCTACAATGAGCAGTTCTTC
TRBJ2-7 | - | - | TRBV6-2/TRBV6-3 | CASSYLYQGTYEQYF | TGTGCCAGCAGTTACCTATACCAGGGAACGTACGAGCAGTACTTC
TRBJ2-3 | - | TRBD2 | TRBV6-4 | CASSEAAGDRGDTQYF | TGTGCCAGCAGTGAGGCGGCGGGGGACCGCGGTGATACGCAGTATTTT
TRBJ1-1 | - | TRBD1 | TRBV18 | CASSPRQGGMNTEAFF | TGTGCCAGCTCACCACGACAGGGGGGCATGAACACTGAAGCTTTCTTT
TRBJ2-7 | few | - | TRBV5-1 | CASSLGGQLTYEQYF | TGCGCCAGCAGCTTGGGGGGGCAGTTAACCTACGAGCAGTACTTC
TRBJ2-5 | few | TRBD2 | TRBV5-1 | CASSYRTSLQETQYF | TGCGCCAGCAGCTACCGGACTAGCCTCCAAGAGACCCAGTACTTC
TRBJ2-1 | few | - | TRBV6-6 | CASSYSQERAEQFF | TGTGCCAGCAGTTACTCACAGGAACGTGCTGAGCAGTTCTTC
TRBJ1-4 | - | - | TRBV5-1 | CASSFGGSNEKLFF | TGCGCCAGCAGCTTTGGGGGAAGTAATGAAAAACTGTTTTTT
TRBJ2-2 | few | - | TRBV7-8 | CASSLGGPVWTGELFF | TGTGCCAGCAGCTTGGGGGGTCCAGTGTGGACCGGGGAGCTGTTTTTT
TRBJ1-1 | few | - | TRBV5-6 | CASSFTIGEAFF | TGTGCCAGCAGCTTCACAATCGGTGAAGCTTTCTTT
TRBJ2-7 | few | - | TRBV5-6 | CASGYRGGGIYEQYF | TGTGCCAGCGGATACCGGGGTGGTGGGATCTACGAGCAGTACTTC
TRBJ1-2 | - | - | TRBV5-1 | CASSLGQTTYGYTF | TGCGCCAGCAGCTTGGGACAGACTACCTATGGCTACACCTTC
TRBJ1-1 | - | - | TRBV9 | CASSVGVPTEAFF | TGTGCCAGCAGCGTAGGAGTTCCCACTGAAGCTTTCTTT
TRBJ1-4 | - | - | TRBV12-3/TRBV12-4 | CASRANEKLFF | TGTGCCAGCCGTGCTAATGAAAAACTGTTTTTT
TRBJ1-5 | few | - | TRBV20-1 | CSARARGWQPQHF | TGCAGTGCTAGAGCTCGGGGGTGGCAGCCCCAGCATTTT
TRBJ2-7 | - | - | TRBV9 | CASSPETARTGQYF | TGTGCCAGCAGCCCAGAGACCGCCCGGACGGGGCAGTACTTC
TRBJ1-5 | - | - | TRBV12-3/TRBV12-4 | CASSLGAGVNQPQHF | TGTGCCAGCAGTTTAGGCGCGGGAGTCAATCAGCCCCAGCATTTT
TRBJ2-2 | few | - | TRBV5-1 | CASSFSQANTGELFF | TGCGCCAGCAGCTTTTCACAGGCGAACACCGGGGAGCTGTTTTTT
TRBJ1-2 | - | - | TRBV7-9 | CASSPGEGLSYTF | TGTGCCAGCAGCCCCGGGGAGGGACTGAGCTACACCTTC
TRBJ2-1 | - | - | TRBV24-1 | CATSDSGTQYNEQFF | TGTGCCACCAGTGATTCAGGGACCCAATACAATGAGCAGTTCTTC
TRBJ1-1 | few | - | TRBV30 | CAWMLLGGKLNTEAFF | TGTGCCTGGATGCTGTTGGGGGGAAAGCTCAACACTGAAGCTTTCTTT
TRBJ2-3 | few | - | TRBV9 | CASSVSGTTQYF | TGTGCCAGCAGCGTCTCAGGGACTACGCAGTATTTT
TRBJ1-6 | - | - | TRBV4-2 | CASSQETRIRNSPLHF | TGTGCCAGCAGCCAAGAGACGCGGATAAGAAATTCACCCCTCCACTTT
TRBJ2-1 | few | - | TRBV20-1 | CSAGGGGGYNEQFF | TGCAGTGCTGGTGGCGGAGGGGGTTACAATGAGCAGTTCTTC
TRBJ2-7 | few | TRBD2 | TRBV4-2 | CASSPGLGSYEQYF | TGTGCCAGCAGCCCGGGACTAGGGTCCTACGAGCAGTACTTC
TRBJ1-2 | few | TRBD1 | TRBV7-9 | CASSSQQGFGYTF | TGTGCCAGCAGCTCCCAACAGGGGTTCGGCTACACCTTC
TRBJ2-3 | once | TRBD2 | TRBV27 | CASWGREGPDTQYF | TGTGCCAGCTGGGGGCGGGAGGGCCCAGATACGCAGTATTTT
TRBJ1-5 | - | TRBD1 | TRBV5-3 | CARSCRGPNQPQHF | TGTGCCAGAAGCTGCAGGGGGCCGAATCAGCCCCAGCATTTT
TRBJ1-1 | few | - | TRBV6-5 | CASSYEAGLTEAFF | TGTGCCAGCAGTTACGAAGCAGGACTCACTGAAGCTTTCTTT
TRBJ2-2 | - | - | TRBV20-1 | CSARDLTFGPELFF | TGCAGTGCTAGAGACCTTACGTTTGGTCCGGAGCTGTTTTTT
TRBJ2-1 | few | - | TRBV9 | CASSASRAVGYNEQFF | TGTGCCAGCAGCGCGAGTAGGGCAGTGGGGTACAATGAGCAGTTCTTC
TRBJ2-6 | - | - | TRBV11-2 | CASSYPRGPTRSGANVLTF | TGTGCCAGCAGCTATCCTCGGGGACCAACCAGATCTGGGGCCAACGTCCTGACTTTC